One sample yielded the 16 T cell receptor beta chains listed below, sequenced in a study of T cell responses to AZD1222 COVID-19 vaccine. TCRdb's copy holds only in-frame clones and misses some; the assay was immunoSEQ multiplex PCR. This sample carries some 170,000 clones, around nine tenths of them seen once, and the ten largest clones take 2.6%. The input for sequencing was peripheral blood, taken on day 0 of AZD1222 vaccination. The receptors were gathered from an adult in good health.

The chain combines TRBV6-1 with TRBJ1-3; D uncertain. V was pared by 2 bases and J by 0 bases, with 11 bases between. The length of the CDR3 is 16 residues. Germline V gene data show CDR1 as MNHNS and CDR2 as SASEGT. The CDR3 nucleotides are TGTGCCAGCAGTGAATCCGTCATCAGCTCTGGAAACACCATATATTTT. Protein product: CASSESVISSGNTIYF.

The chain combines TRBV3-1 (or the pseudogene TRBV3-2) with TRBJ2-7; D call uncertain. V lost 3 bases and J 2 bases, leaving 11 bases between the germline ends. CDR1 LGHDT and CDR2 YNNKEL come from the germline V gene (reference sequence). The length of the CDR3 is 14 residues. DNA of the CDR3: TGTGCCAGCAGCCACATAAACAGTGCCTACGAGCAGTACTTC. Translating it yields CASSHINSAYEQYF.

The chain couples TRBV20-1 to TRBJ1-2; the D is unclear. The CDR3 sequence is 11 residues long. Germline CDR1 and CDR2: DFQATT and SNEGSKA (reference sequence). The CDR3 loop is CSSNRGSGYTF. The CDR3 DNA reads TGCAGCTCAAATCGGGGATCTGGCTACACCTTC.

The genes are TRBV6-5 and TRBJ2-7, with 8 bases matching TRBD1. The CDR3 has 12 residues. Unmatched junction bases numbered 4, after V lost 6 bases and J lost 6 bases. CDR1 MNHEY and CDR2 SVGAGI come from the germline V gene. The CDR3 loop reads CASSQTGGEQYF. CDR3 in DNA: TGTGCCAGCAGCCAAACAGGGGGCGAGCAGTACTTC.

The chain couples TRBV12-3 or TRBV12-4 to TRBJ1-2; TRBD1 agrees at 7 bases. The V and J ends lost 2 bases and 7 bases, in that order; junction bases with no gene match: 1. This CDR3 spans 12 amino acids. CDR3 sequence (DNA): TGTGCCAGCAGTTTAAACAGGGGTGGCTACACCTTC. This translates into CASSLNRGGYTF.

This clone has just a few counts. This chain connects TRBV12-2 to TRBJ1-2; TRBD1, as called in the table, went unchecked against the DNA. TRBV12-2 is an annotated pseudogene. The CDR3 is 9 amino acids. CDR3 sequence (DNA): TGTGCACCCAGTAAAGGCTACACCTTC. This sequence encodes CAPSKGYTF.

The V and J genes are TRBV9 and TRBJ1-5; D gene uncertain. The CDR3 extends over 10 amino acids. The germline V gene encodes CDR1 SGDLS and CDR2 YYNGEE. V dropped 6 bases and J dropped 7 bases, with 5 bases sitting between them. Written as DNA, the CDR3 is TGTGCCAGCAATGTACAGCCCCAGCATTTT. Protein: CASNVQPQHF.

The CDR3 DNA follows: TGTGCCAGCAGCCCAAGTCCCTCCTACGAGCAGTACTTC. Its protein product is CASSPSPSYEQYF. The chain combines TRBV11-2 with TRBJ2-7; D uncertain. Per germline, CDR1 SGHAT and CDR2 FQNNGV. V gave up 5 bases and J gave up 0 bases, with 8 bases separating them. The CDR3 extends over 13 amino acids.

V and J are TRBV6-6 and TRBJ2-1; 8 nucleotides line up with TRBD1. The CDR3 consists of 15 residues. The ends lost 8 bases at V and 6 bases at J; junction bases unmatched: 12. Germline-derived CDR1 and CDR2 are MNHNY and SVGAGI (reference sequence). CDR3 in amino acids: CASVFEAGGFNEQFF. The CDR3 DNA is TGTGCCAGCGTTTTCGAGGCAGGGGGCTTCAATGAGCAGTTCTTC.

The chain employs TRBV12-5 and TRBJ1-5, with D perhaps TRBD1 (5 bases). Germline-derived CDR1 and CDR2 are LGHNT and FRNRAP. CDR3 size: 15 residues. With 5 bases removed from V and 0 bases from J, the gap between germline ends came to 11 bases. The CDR3 protein is CASGMGTDSNQPQHF. CDR3 DNA sequence: TGTGCTAGTGGTATGGGGACGGATAGCAATCAGCCCCAGCATTTT. The full variable domain, rest sourced from reference TRBV12-5 and TRBJ1-5, is DARVTQTPRHKVTEMGQEVTMRCQPILGHNTVFWYRQTMMQGLELLAYFRNRAPLDDSGMPKDRFSAEMPDATLATLKIQPSEPRDSAVYFCASGMGTDSNQPQHFGDGTRLSIL.

The V gene is TRBV5-1, the J gene TRBJ2-3; TRBD1 matches at 7 bases. Trimming cost V 5 bases and J 2 bases; bases outside gene matches: 8. The CDR3 has 15 residues. Per the germline V gene, CDR1 is SGHRS and CDR2 is YFSETQ. Written as DNA, the CDR3 is TGCGCCAGCAGTTTTTGGGACAGCTTCACAGATACGCAGTATTTT. Residues: CASSFWDSFTDTQYF.

The genes are TRBV5-1 and TRBJ2-7; 9 bases align to TRBD2. The CDR3 consists of 14 residues. CDR1 and CDR2 (germline): SGHRS, YFSETQ. Trimming cost V 4 bases and J 4 bases; bases outside gene matches: 6. The CDR3 protein is CASSTGLAPYEQYF. The DNA of the CDR3 is TGCGCCAGCAGCACCGGACTAGCGCCATACGAGCAGTACTTC.

In its sample, this clone was seen once. The genes are TRBV3-1 (or the pseudogene TRBV3-2) and TRBJ1-4; maybe TRBD1 (5 bases). The germline V and J ends were trimmed by 1 base and 2 bases, with 8 bases remaining between them. This CDR3 contains 15 residues. In germline, CDR1 is LGHDT, CDR2 YNNKEL (reference sequence). CDR3 amino acids: CASSQVGETNEKLFF. In DNA, the CDR3 is TGTGCCAGCAGCCAAGTAGGGGAGACTAATGAAAAACTGTTTTTT.

The chain joins TRBV6-5 to TRBJ2-7, with TRBD2 matching over 9 bases. The CDR3 spans 15 residues. Trimming cost V 4 bases and J 6 bases; bases outside gene matches: 10. Germline lookup yields CDR1 MNHEY and CDR2 SVGAGI. CDR3 nucleotide sequence: TGTGCCAGCAGTTTTATTAGCGGGAGTGCCTCCGAGCAGTACTTC. It encodes CASSFISGSASEQYF.

This clone was recorded only once. The chain uses TRBV12-3 or TRBV12-4 and TRBJ2-1; 7 positions agree with TRBD2. The CDR3 covers 13 residues. The ends lost 4 bases at V and 4 bases at J; junction bases unmatched: 1. CDR3 protein: CASSSSGYNEQFF. In DNA form, the CDR3 reads TGTGCCAGCAGTTCTAGCGGATACAATGAGCAGTTCTTC.

The chain recombines TRBV13 with TRBJ1-1, with TRBD1 matching 7 bases. Germline V lookup: CDR1 PRHDT, CDR2 FYEKMQ (reference sequence). The V gene end was trimmed by 0 bases and the J gene end by 1 base; junction bases not matched to a gene: 2. This CDR3 is built from 15 residues. The CDR3, as DNA: TGTGCCAGCAGCTTAGGTGACAGGGCGAACACTGAAGCTTTCTTT. Translated, it gives CASSLGDRANTEAFF.